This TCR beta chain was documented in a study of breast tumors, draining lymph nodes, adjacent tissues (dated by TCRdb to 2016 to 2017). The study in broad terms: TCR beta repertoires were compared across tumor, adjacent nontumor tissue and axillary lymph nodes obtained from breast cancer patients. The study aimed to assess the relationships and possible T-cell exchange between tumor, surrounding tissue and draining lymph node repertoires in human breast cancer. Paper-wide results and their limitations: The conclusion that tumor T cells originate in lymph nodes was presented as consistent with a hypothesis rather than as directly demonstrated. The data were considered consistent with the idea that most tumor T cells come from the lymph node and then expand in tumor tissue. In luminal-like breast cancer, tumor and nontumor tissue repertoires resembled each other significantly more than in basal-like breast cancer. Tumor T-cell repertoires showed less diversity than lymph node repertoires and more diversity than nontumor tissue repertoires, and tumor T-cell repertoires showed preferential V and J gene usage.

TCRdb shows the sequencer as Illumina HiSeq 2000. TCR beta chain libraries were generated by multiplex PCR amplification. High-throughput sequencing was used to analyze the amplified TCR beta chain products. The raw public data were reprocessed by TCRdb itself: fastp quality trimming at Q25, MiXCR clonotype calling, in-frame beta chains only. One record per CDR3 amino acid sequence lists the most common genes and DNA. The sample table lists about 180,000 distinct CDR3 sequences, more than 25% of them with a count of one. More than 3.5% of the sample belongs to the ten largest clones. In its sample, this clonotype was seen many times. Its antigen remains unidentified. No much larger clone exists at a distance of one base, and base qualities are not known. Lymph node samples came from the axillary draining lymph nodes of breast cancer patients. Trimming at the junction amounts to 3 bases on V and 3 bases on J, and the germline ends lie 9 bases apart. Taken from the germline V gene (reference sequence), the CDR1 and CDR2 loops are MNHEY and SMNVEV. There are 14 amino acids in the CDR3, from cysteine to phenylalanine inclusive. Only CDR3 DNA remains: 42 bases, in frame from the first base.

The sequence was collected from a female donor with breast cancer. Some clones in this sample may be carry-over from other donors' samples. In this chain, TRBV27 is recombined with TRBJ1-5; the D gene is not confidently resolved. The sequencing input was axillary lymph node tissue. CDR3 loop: CASSFGVPNQPQHF. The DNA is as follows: TGTGCCAGCAGTTTCGGGGTTCCCAATCAGCCCCAGCATTTT.